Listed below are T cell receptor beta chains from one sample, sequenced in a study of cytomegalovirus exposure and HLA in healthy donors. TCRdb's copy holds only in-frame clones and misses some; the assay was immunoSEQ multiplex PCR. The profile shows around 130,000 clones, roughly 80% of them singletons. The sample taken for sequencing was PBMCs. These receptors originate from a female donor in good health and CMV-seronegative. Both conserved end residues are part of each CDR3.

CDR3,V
CASSRQGPGEQYF,TRBV10-1
CASSVDRHTEAFF,TRBV9
CASSRWGSGNTGELFF,TRBV7-6
CASSLFGGGTYEQYF,TRBV28
CASSMDREDYEQYF,TRBV2
CAWSLNRGVFF,TRBV30
CASSLVPDRNYEQYF,TRBV11-2
CASSGLAGELSYEQYF,TRBV27
CAWSYGEDQPQHF,TRBV30
CASSIRPGGTYNEQFF,TRBV19
CASSRRAAGRLGEQYF,TRBV28
CATRGGIYNQPQHF,TRBV15
CASSRGGAGGPNEQFF,TRBV5-4
CASSLAHLREPTNEKLFF,TRBV7-9
CASSVTGTGGYGYTF,TRBV27
CASSAPDRGPYNEQFF,TRBV25-1
CASSWDSVGTEAFF,TRBV5-1
CASSEEGTALSYEQYF,TRBV2
CASSRGTSGFETQYF,TRBV6-4
CASSEIQGYTEAFF,TRBV6-1
CSARQAYEQYF,TRBV29-1
CASSTRDRGLHGYTF,TRBV6-1
CATAGGADFQETQYF,TRBV15
CASSPQTGRTEKLFF,TRBV5-1
CASRLQGGEKLFF,TRBV27
CASSYSSSADQPQHF,TRBV6-5
CASSPAGATSDEQFF,TRBV25-1
CAISVGGMNEQFF,TRBV10-3
CASSQDVRDSYMYGYTF,TRBV4-1
CAWSVYRQGDEQYF,TRBV30
CASSYSRDSGGEQYF,TRBV6-6
CASSESTGTGRDEQYF,TRBV2